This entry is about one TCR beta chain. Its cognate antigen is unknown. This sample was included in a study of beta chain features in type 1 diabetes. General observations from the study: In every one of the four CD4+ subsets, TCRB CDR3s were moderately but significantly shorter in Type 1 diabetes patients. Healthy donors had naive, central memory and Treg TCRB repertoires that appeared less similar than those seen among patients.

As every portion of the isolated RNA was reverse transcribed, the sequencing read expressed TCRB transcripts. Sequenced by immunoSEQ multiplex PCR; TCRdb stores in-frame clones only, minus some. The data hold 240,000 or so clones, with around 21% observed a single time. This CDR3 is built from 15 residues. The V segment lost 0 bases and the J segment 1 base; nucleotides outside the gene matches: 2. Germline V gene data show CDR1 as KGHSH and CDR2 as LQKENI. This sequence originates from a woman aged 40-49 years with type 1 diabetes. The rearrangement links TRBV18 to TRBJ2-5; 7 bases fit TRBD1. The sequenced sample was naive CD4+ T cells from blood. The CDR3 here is CASSPPTGTQETQYF. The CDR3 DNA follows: TGTGCCAGCTCACCACCGACAGGGACCCAAGAGACCCAGTACTTC.